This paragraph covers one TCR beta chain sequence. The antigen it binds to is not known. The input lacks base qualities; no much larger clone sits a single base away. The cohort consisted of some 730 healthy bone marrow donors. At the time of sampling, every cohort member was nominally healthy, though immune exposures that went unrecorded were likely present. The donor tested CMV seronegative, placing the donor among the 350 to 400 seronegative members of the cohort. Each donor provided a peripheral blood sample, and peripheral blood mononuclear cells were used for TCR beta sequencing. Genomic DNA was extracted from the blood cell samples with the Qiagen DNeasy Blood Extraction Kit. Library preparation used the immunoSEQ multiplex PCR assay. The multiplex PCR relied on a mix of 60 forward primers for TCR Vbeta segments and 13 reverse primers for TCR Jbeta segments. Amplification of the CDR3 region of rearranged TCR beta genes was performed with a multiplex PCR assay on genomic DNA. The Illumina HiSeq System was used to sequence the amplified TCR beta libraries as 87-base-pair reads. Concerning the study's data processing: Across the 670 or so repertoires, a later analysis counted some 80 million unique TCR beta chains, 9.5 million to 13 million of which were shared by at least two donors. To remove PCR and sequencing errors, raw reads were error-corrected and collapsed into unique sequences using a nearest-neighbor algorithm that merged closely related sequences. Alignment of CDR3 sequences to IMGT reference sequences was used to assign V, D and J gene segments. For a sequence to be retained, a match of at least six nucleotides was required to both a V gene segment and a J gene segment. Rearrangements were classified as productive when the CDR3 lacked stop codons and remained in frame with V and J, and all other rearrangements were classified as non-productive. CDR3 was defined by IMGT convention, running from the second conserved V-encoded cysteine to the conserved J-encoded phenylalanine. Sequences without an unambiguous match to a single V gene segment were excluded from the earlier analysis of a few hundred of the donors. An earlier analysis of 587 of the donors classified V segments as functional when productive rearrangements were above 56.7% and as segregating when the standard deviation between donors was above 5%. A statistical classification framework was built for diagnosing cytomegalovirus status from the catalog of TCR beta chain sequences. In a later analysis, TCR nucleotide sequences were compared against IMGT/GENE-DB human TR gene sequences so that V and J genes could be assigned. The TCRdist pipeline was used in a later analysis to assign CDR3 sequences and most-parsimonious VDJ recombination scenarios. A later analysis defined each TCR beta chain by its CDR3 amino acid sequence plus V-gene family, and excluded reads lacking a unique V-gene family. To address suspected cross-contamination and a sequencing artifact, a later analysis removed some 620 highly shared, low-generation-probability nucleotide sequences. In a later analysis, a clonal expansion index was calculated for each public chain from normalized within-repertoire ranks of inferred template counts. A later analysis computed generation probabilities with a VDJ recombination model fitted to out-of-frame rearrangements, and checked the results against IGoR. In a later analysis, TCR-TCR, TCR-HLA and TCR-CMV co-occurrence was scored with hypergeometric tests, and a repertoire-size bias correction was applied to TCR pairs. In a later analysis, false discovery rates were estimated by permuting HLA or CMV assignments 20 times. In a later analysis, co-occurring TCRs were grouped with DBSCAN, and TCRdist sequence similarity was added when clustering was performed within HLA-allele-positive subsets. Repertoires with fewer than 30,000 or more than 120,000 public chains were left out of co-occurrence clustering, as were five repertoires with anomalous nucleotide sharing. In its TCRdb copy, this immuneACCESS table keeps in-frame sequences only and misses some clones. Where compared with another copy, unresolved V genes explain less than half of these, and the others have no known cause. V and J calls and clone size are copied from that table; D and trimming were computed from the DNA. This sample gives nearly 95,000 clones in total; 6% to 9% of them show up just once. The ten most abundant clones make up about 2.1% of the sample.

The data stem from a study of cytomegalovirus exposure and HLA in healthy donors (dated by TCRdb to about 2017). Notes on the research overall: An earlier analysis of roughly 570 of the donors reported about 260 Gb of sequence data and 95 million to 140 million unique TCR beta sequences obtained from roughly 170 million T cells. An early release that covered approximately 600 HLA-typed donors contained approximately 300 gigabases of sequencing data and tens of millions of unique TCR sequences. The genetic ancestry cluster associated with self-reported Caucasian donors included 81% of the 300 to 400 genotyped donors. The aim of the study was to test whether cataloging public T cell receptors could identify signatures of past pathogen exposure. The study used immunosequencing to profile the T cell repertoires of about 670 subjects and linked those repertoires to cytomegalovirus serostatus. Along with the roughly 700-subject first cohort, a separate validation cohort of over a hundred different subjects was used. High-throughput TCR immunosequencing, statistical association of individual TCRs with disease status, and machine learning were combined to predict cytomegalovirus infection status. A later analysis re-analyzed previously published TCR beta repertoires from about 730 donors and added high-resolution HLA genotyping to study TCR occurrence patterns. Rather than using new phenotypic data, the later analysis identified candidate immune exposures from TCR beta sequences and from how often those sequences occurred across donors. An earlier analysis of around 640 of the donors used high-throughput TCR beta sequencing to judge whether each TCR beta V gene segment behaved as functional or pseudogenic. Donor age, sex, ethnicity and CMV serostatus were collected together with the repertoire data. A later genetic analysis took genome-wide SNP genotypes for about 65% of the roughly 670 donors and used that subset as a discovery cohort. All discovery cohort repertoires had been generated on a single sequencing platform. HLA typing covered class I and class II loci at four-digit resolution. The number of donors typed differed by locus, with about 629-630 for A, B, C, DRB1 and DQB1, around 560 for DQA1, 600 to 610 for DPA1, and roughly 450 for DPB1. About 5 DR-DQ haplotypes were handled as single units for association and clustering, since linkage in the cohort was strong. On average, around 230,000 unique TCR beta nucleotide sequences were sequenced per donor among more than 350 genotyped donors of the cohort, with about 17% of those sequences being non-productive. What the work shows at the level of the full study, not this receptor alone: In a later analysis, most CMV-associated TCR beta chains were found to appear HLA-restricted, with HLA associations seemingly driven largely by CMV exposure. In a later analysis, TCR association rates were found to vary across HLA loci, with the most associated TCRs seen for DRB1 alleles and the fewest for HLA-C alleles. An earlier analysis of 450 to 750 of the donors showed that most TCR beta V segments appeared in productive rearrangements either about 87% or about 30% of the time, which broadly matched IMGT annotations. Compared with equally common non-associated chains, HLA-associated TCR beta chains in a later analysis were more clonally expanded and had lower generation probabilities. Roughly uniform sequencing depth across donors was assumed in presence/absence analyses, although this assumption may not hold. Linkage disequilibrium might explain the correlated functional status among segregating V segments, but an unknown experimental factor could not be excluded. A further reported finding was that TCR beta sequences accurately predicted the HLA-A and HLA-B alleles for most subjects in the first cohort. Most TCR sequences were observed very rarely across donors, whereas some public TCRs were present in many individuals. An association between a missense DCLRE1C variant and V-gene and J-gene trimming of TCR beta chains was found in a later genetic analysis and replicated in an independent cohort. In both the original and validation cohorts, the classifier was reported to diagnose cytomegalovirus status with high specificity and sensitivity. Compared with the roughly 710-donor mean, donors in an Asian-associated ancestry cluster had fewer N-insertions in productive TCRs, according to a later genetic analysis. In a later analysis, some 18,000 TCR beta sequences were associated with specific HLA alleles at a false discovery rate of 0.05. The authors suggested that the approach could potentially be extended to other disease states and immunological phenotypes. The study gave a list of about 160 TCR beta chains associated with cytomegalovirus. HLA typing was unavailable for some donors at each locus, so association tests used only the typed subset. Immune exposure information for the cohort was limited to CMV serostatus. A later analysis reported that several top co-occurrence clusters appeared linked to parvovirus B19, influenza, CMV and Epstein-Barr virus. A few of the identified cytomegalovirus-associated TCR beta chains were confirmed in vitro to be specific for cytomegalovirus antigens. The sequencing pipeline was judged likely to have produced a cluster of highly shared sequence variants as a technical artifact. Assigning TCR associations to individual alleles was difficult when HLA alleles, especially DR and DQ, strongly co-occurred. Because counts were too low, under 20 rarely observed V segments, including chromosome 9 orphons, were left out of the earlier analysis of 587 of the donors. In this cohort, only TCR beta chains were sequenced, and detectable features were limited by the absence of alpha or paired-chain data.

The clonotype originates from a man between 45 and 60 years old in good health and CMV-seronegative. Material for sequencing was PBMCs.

The CDR3 has the sequence CASGDREEGQETQYF. The DNA is as follows: TGTGCCAGCGGCGACAGGGAGGAAGGCCAAGAGACCCAGTACTTC. The sequence joins TRBV2 to TRBJ2-5; the best D guess is TRBD1, with 7 bases matching. The CDR3 spans 15 residues, from the cysteine through the phenylalanine. Just the 45-base CDR3 DNA is kept, in frame starting at base 1. Relative to germline, V is 8 bases shorter and J is 1 base shorter, with 17 bases between their ends. From the germline V gene, CDR1 is SNHLY and CDR2 is FYNNEI. The reference TRBV2 and TRBJ2-5 proteins fill in what lies around the CDR3, so the full variable domain reads EPEVTQTPSHQVTQMGQEVILRCVPISNHLYFYWYRQILGQKVEFLVSFYNNEISEKSEIFDDQFSVERPDGSNFTLKIRSTKLEDSAMYFCASGDREEGQETQYFGPGTRLLVL.